This TCR beta chain was recorded in a study of blood T cells in healthy people across ages (dated by TCRdb to between 2015 and 2017). Concerning the study at large: In model experiments, template switching captured roughly one uniquely barcoded TCR beta cDNA molecule for every two T cells. The study measured age-related changes in TCR beta repertoire diversity using deep sequencing normalized with unique cDNA molecular identifiers. The donors were split into four age groups: young (average around 15 years), middle-aged (more than 35), aged (approximately 60) and long-lived (about 82). Donors of different ages were randomly distributed across sequencing lanes to avoid experimental bias. Two additional independent replicas of 1 million unique cDNA reads from the same blood draw were analyzed for two donors (one aged 18 to 30 and one aged 80 or older).

Study-wide conclusions, independent of this receptor: Compared with the aged group, the long-lived group had more naive CD4+ T cells, fewer expanded clones and increased TCR diversity, suggesting age selection. Observed TCR beta diversity correlated strongly with the percentage of naive T cells measured by flow cytometry. Because profiling used bulk unsorted PBMCs, naive and antigen-experienced compartments could not be compared conclusively. As age increased, observed TCR beta diversity per million T cells dropped in a roughly linear way, and a significant reduction was already evident by age 40. Donor CMV infection status was unknown, potentially confounding age-related changes in expanded clonotypes. Total diversity estimates from one million sequenced T cells were considered lower bounds and underestimates.

The library was produced with 5' RACE. TCRdb lists the instrument as Illumina HiSeq 2500. A second PCR of roughly 7 to 12 cycles was run with a J-beta primer mix and a sample-barcoded 5' primer. Each TCR beta cDNA molecule received a unique molecular identifier from a template-switch 5' adaptor carrying 12 random nucleotides. Each sample yielded at least 2.5 million CDR3-containing paired-end reads. All of the RNA was converted into first-strand cDNA using the Mint cDNA synthesis kit, with a TRBC-specific oligonucleotide serving as the primer. After uracil-DNA glycosylase treatment, a first 18-cycle PCR used universal primers M1SS and BC2_uni_R on all cDNA. On the authors' methods: Each sample was normalized by randomly selecting 1 million high-quality reads, each carrying a distinct molecular identifier. Reads sharing molecular identifiers were discarded rather than binned into consensus sequences. CDR3 identification, clonotype clustering and error correction used MiTCR with a Q25 quality threshold and the strictest error-elimination algorithm. A nonparametric unseen species model using Euler transformation provided a lower-bound estimate of total TCR beta diversity. TCRdb reprocessing: public reads trimmed at Q25 with fastp, clones called with MiXCR, in-frame beta chains kept. Each CDR3 protein gets just one entry, which takes the most common genes and DNA from the rows behind it. The authors' filters were not applied to this entry. The sample data list 1.5 million to 2 million distinct CDR3 sequences, and 28% of these were observed just once. Jointly, the top ten make up 7.7% of the sample.

Donors were 39 systemically healthy Caucasian individuals from Russia aged 6 to 90 years. Around 10 milliliters of peripheral blood were drawn from each donor into EDTA-treated Vacutainer tubes. PBMCs were isolated by Ficoll-Paque density-gradient centrifugation, with at least 7 million obtained per sample. Trizol reagent was used to extract total RNA from PBMCs, with at least 5 micrograms per sample. Naive CD45RAhigh/CD27high T cell percentages were measured by flow cytometry on a PBMC aliquot from every donor. From the cysteine up to the phenylalanine, the CDR3 has a length of 19 residues. This entry keeps only the CDR3 DNA: 57 bases, framed from base 1. V ends up 2 bases short and J 0 bases short, with an unmatched junction base count of 9. A note on this clonotype: The antigen it binds to is not known. Base quality data are lacking; no much larger clone is found one base away.

The sequence links TRBV12-3 or TRBV12-4 to TRBJ2-6; TRBD1 matches 8 bases in the middle. The clonotype was recovered from a woman aged 25 to 39 in good health. What was sequenced was blood. The sequence in DNA is TGTGCCAGCAGTTTAAATCGTTGGGGACAGGTCTCTGGGGCCAACGTCCTGACTTTC. Translated, it gives CASSLNRWGQVSGANVLTF.